The 12 T cell receptor beta chains given below trace back to one sample, sequenced in a study of regulatory T cells in long-lasting Graves disease. According to the study, TCR beta libraries were built with iRepertoire HTBI primers and CDR3-region Arm-PCR. TCRdb used MiXCR to reprocess the multiplex PCR reads, holding one entry per CDR3 protein. The sample lists fewer than 350,000 distinct CDR3 sequences; 15% to 20% were seen once. Noted time point: newly diagnosed GD, antithyroid drugs for less than 3 months. The TCR library used RNA extracted from PBMCs. The starting material was peripheral blood mononuclear cells (PBMCs), obtained at new diagnosis, from a patient treated with antithyroid drugs. These receptors were collected from a female donor with Graves disease.

At least ten counts were recorded for this clonotype. V and J are TRBV6-1 and TRBJ2-5; D may correspond to TRBD1 or TRBD2 (5 bases each). Deletions cut 6 bases from V and 5 bases from J, with 16 bases between. The CDR3 has 14 amino acids. The V gene's germline CDR1 is MNHNS and CDR2 SASEGT. The CDR3 spells CASRTGTASETQYF. The CDR3, as DNA: TGTGCCAGCAGGACCGGGACCGCTAGCGAGACCCAGTACTTC.

This clonotype was seen only a few times. The J gene is TRBJ2-1, the V gene TRBV7-6; D gene ambiguous. V was clipped by 5 bases and J by 5 bases, with 16 bases between them. CDR3 length equals 15 residues. Germline values: CDR1 SGHVS, CDR2 FNYEAQ. This CDR3 reads CASSLPGPVHNEQFF. DNA for the CDR3: TGTGCCAGCAGCCTCCCGGGCCCCGTTCACAATGAGCAGTTCTTC.

In this sample, this clonotype turned up many times. This chain joins TRBV30 and TRBJ2-2; D is unresolved. Trimming shortened V by 5 bases and J by 7 bases, and 8 bases separated the two germline ends. The CDR3 runs to 11 residues. CDR1 and CDR2 from the germline V gene are GTSNPN and SVGIG (reference sequence). The DNA of the CDR3 is TGTGCCTGGGGTGGGAACGGGGAGCTGTTTTTT. Translation gives CAWGGNGELFF.

This clonotype was found many times. The rearrangement links TRBV6-5 to TRBJ1-4, with a tentative D call TRBD1 (5 bases). Germline V gene data show CDR1 as MNHEY and CDR2 as SVGAGI. V dropped 2 bases and J dropped 7 bases, with 8 bases sitting between them. The CDR3 is 13 residues long. For the CDR3, the DNA is TGTGCCAGCAGTTACGACAGCGCTGAAAAACTGTTTTTT. Translated, it gives CASSYDSAEKLFF.

The J gene is TRBJ1-2, the V gene TRBV28; D not resolved. CDR3 length equals 17 residues. V lost 7 bases to trimming and J lost 2 bases, with 23 bases between them. Germline assignment: CDR1 MDHEN and CDR2 SYDVKM. The CDR3 DNA reads as TGTGCCAGCATTAGCGGCCAGGCGAATCCCATCAACTATGGCTACACCTTC. It yields the protein CASISGQANPINYGYTF.

The table lists this clonotype with a few counts. V gene TRBV5-6 combines with J gene TRBJ1-5, with 10 bases fitting TRBD1. V lost 1 base, J lost 5 bases, and 3 bases stayed unmatched. The germline V gene has CDR1 SGHDT and CDR2 YYEEEE. CDR3 length: 15 residues. The CDR3 nucleotides are TGTGCCAGCAGCTTGTGGGGACAGGGGCATCAGCCCCAGCATTTT. Protein product: CASSLWGQGHQPQHF.

This clonotype was counted many times. CDR3 protein: CSAKVPRGTEAFF. The CDR3 region has the DNA TGCAGTGCTAAGGTCCCGAGGGGCACTGAAGCTTTCTTT. J is TRBJ1-1 and V is TRBV20-1; D is possibly TRBD1 (5 bases). Between the trimmed V and J ends, which lost 4 bases and 4 bases, there was a span of 13 bases. The germline V gene has CDR1 DFQATT and CDR2 SNEGSKA (reference sequence). The CDR3 covers 13 residues.

Many counts were recorded for this clonotype. This chain links TRBV19 with TRBJ1-6; D is ambiguous. V was cut by 5 bases and J by 7 bases, with 21 bases left in between. This CDR3 region has 17 residues. CDR1 is LNHDA, CDR2 SQIVND, per germline (reference sequence). The CDR3 sequence is CASSAPRPGLGNSPLHF. In DNA, the CDR3 is TGTGCCAGTAGTGCCCCTCGCCCGGGCCTAGGGAATTCACCCCTCCACTTT.

The chain couples TRBV3-1 to TRBJ2-7; D call uncertain. The CDR3 has 14 amino acids. The germline V and J ends were trimmed by 1 base and 0 bases, with 7 bases remaining between them. The V gene's germline CDR1 is LGHDT and CDR2 YNNKEL (reference sequence). The CDR3 protein is CASSQGPGSYEQYF. The CDR3 bases are TGTGCCAGCAGCCAAGGCCCCGGCTCCTACGAGCAGTACTTC.

In its sample, this clonotype was seen a few times. The gene calls are TRBV2 and TRBJ1-3; unclear D gene. This CDR3 contains 13 residues. Germline values: CDR1 SNHLY, CDR2 FYNNEI. The V end lost 3 bases, the J end lost 10 bases, and 13 bases lay between the germline ends. DNA for the CDR3: TGTGCCAGCAGTGATGCACGTTTGGGGACCATATATTTT. It codes for CASSDARLGTIYF.

This clonotype occurred many times. The chain combines TRBV18 with TRBJ1-1, with 7 bases that match TRBD1. CDR1 is KGHSH and CDR2 is LQKENI in the germline V gene. This CDR3 is built from 14 residues. The V and J ends lost 3 bases and 1 base, in that order; junction bases with no gene match: 2. The CDR3 coding sequence is TGTGCCAGCTCACCGACAGGGAAGAACACTGAAGCTTTCTTT. Protein product: CASSPTGKNTEAFF. Full variable domain (rest looked up from reference TRBV18 and TRBJ1-1): NAGVMQNPRHLVRRRGQEARLRCSPMKGHSHVYWYRQLPEEGLKFMVYLQKENIIDESGMPKERFSAEFPKEGPSILRIQQVVRGDSAAYFCASSPTGKNTEAFFGQGTRLTVV.

This clonotype has ten or more counts. The chain joins TRBV12-3 or TRBV12-4 to TRBJ1-5; D not certain. V shed 7 bases and J shed 2 bases, with 18 bases lying between them. The CDR3 spans 16 residues. The CDR3, as DNA: TGTGCCAGCACCCGGAGGTCGGGAAGCGGCAATCAGCCCCAGCATTTT. This encodes CASTRRSGSGNQPQHF.